This T cell receptor beta chain was profiled in a study of cytomegalovirus exposure and HLA in healthy donors (TCRdb year 2017). A note on the overall study: An earlier analysis of under 600 of the donors reported about 250 Gb of sequence data and around 110 million unique TCR beta sequences from about 179 million T cells. Donor age, sex, ethnicity and CMV serostatus were compiled alongside the repertoire data. The T cell repertoires of several hundred subjects were profiled by immunosequencing and related to cytomegalovirus serostatus. In a later analysis, previously published TCR beta repertoires from roughly 710 donors were re-analyzed and high-resolution HLA genotyping was added so that TCR occurrence patterns could be studied. In an earlier analysis of roughly 580 of the donors, high-throughput TCR beta sequencing was used to judge whether each TCR beta V gene segment behaved as functional or pseudogenic. Across 300 to 500 genotyped donors of the cohort, an average of approximately 200,000 unique TCR beta nucleotide sequences per donor were sequenced, and 15% to 20% of those sequences were non-productive. A handful of DR-DQ haplotypes were handled as single units for association and clustering because linkage in the cohort was strong. The later analysis used no new phenotypic data to find candidate immune exposures, relying instead on TCR beta sequences and their occurrence across donors. Every discovery cohort repertoire had been produced on one sequencing platform. Among the approximately 430 genotyped donors, under 90% belonged to the genetic ancestry cluster associated with self-reported Caucasian donors. Approximately 310 gigabases of sequencing data and some 85 million unique TCR sequences were included in an early release covering around 650 HLA-typed donors. The number of donors typed differed by locus, with about 629-630 for A, B, C, DRB1 and DQB1, around 500 for DQA1, 600 to 610 for DPA1, and approximately 470 for DPB1. In a later genetic analysis, genome-wide SNP genotypes for about three fifths of the 666 donors were used, and that subset was treated as a discovery cohort. To predict cytomegalovirus infection status, the study combined high-throughput TCR immunosequencing, statistical association of individual TCRs with disease status, and machine learning. Besides the first cohort of under 700 subjects, a separate validation cohort made up of over a hundred different subjects was used. HLA typing included class I and class II loci at four-digit resolution. The study aimed to test whether signatures of past pathogen exposure could be identified by cataloging public T cell receptors. Overall results and qualifications from the work: In a later analysis, the rate of TCR association differed among HLA loci, with DRB1 alleles having the most associated TCRs and HLA-C alleles having the fewest. Cytomegalovirus status was reported to be diagnosed by the classifier with high specificity and sensitivity in both the original and validation cohorts. An association between a missense DCLRE1C variant and V-gene and J-gene trimming of TCR beta chains was found in a later genetic analysis and replicated in an independent cohort. Compared with equally common non-associated chains, HLA-associated TCR beta chains in a later analysis were more clonally expanded and had lower generation probabilities. Only TCR beta chains were sequenced in this cohort, and the absence of alpha or paired-chain data limited detectable features. A further reported finding was that TCR beta sequences accurately predicted the HLA-A and HLA-B alleles for most subjects in the first cohort. According to a later analysis, most CMV-associated TCR beta chains appeared to be HLA-restricted, and the HLA associations seemed to be driven largely by CMV exposure. Strong co-occurrence of HLA alleles, especially DR and DQ, made assigning TCR associations to individual alleles difficult. Broadly in line with IMGT annotations, most TCR beta V segments showed up in productive rearrangements about 90% or about 30% of the time in an earlier analysis of 587 of the donors. The 87-base-pair reads could not distinguish some IMGT-functional V segments, including TRBV6-2 and TRBV6-3, so those segments were excluded. Correlated functional status among segregating V segments might reflect linkage disequilibrium, but an unknown experimental factor could not be ruled out. Because counts were too low, approximately 15 rarely observed V segments, including chromosome 9 orphons, were excluded from the earlier analysis of 500 to 700 of the donors. The study gave a list of about 160 TCR beta chains associated with cytomegalovirus. The sequencing pipeline was judged likely to have produced a cluster of highly shared sequence variants as a technical artifact. Presence/absence analyses assumed roughly uniform sequencing depth across donors, an assumption that may not hold. A later analysis associated 15,000 to 20,000 TCR beta sequences with specific HLA alleles at a false discovery rate of 0.05. It was suggested by the authors that the approach could potentially be generalized to other disease states and immunological phenotypes. According to a later analysis, parvovirus B19, influenza, CMV and Epstein-Barr virus appeared linked to several top co-occurrence clusters. While some public TCRs were present in many individuals, most TCR sequences turned up only very rarely across donors. A later genetic analysis reported fewer N-insertions in productive TCRs among donors in an Asian-associated ancestry cluster than the roughly 690-donor mean. HLA typing was unavailable for some donors at each locus, so association tests used only the typed subset. For the cohort, immune exposure information was limited to CMV serostatus. In vitro tests confirmed that a few of the cytomegalovirus-associated TCR beta chains recognize cytomegalovirus antigens.

From its cysteine to its phenylalanine, the CDR3 spans 15 amino acids. The entry retains the CDR3 DNA only, 45 bases that are in frame from base 1. CDR1 and CDR2 were assigned from the germline V gene as MDHEN and SYDVKM. The V end gives up 7 bases and the J end 2 bases, leaving 7 bases in the junction not matched to a gene. As for this clone: The clone's antigen remains unknown. Per-base qualities were not stored, and no clone one base away is much larger.

Library preparation employed the immunoSEQ multiplex PCR assay. For the multiplex PCR, a mixture combining 60 forward primers for TCR Vbeta segments and 13 reverse primers for TCR Jbeta segments was used. A multiplex PCR assay on genomic DNA amplified the CDR3 region of rearranged TCR beta genes. Amplified TCR beta libraries were sequenced as 87-base-pair reads on the Illumina HiSeq System. The study's own analysis went as follows. Across the roughly 700 repertoires, a later analysis counted some 80 million unique TCR beta chains, some 11 million of which were shared by at least two donors. Raw reads were error-corrected and collapsed into unique sequences with a nearest-neighbor algorithm that merged closely related sequences to remove PCR and sequencing errors. To assign V, D and J gene segments, CDR3 sequences were aligned to IMGT reference sequences. For a sequence to be retained, a match of at least six nucleotides was required to both a V gene segment and a J gene segment. Rearrangements were called productive when the CDR3 lacked stop codons and stayed in frame with V and J; all others were non-productive. Following IMGT convention, CDR3 was defined as the stretch from the second conserved V-encoded cysteine to the conserved J-encoded phenylalanine. The earlier analysis of about 610 of the donors excluded any sequence lacking an unambiguous match to a single V gene segment. An earlier analysis of some 610 of the donors called V segments functional above 56.7% productive rearrangements and segregating when the between-donor standard deviation exceeded 5%. A statistical classification framework was developed to diagnose cytomegalovirus status using the catalog of TCR beta chain sequences. In a later analysis, V and J genes were assigned by comparing TCR nucleotide sequences against IMGT/GENE-DB human TR gene sequences. The TCRdist pipeline was used in a later analysis to assign CDR3 sequences and most-parsimonious VDJ recombination scenarios. In a later analysis, every TCR beta chain was defined by the combination of its CDR3 amino acid sequence and its V-gene family, and reads without a unique V-gene family were dropped. To address suspected cross-contamination and a sequencing artifact, a later analysis removed approximately 590 highly shared, low-generation-probability nucleotide sequences. In a later analysis, a clonal expansion index for each public chain was calculated from normalized within-repertoire ranks of inferred template counts. A later analysis computed generation probabilities with a VDJ recombination model fitted to out-of-frame rearrangements, and checked the results against IGoR. In a later analysis, TCR-TCR, TCR-HLA and TCR-CMV co-occurrence was scored with hypergeometric tests, and a repertoire-size bias correction was applied to TCR pairs. False discovery rates were estimated in a later analysis by permuting HLA or CMV assignments 20 times. A later analysis grouped co-occurring TCRs with DBSCAN, adding TCRdist sequence similarity when clustering within HLA-allele-positive subsets. Repertoires with fewer than 30,000 or more than 120,000 public chains, plus five repertoires with anomalous nucleotide sharing, were excluded from co-occurrence clustering. Imported from immuneACCESS, the table was reduced by TCRdb to in-frame sequences with V and J called. These copies leave out some clones; in studies compared against another copy, an unresolved V gene accounts for under half, and the cause of the remainder is not known. Clone size and V and J calls were adopted from that table, with D and trimming inferred from the DNA. The sample contains 150,000 to 200,000 clones, roughly 81% of them found a single time. The ten largest account for more than 2% of the sample.

In total, approximately 690 healthy bone marrow donors made up the cohort. Cohort members were all nominally healthy when sampled, although unrecorded immune exposures were likely present. The donor tested CMV seropositive, placing the donor among the 250 to 350 seropositive members of the cohort. A peripheral blood sample was collected from each donor, and TCR beta sequencing was performed on peripheral blood mononuclear cells. Genomic DNA extraction from the blood cell samples was performed with the Qiagen DNeasy Blood Extraction Kit. Here the chain combines TRBV28 and TRBJ1-5, and 8 junctional nucleotides match TRBD1. This receptor was obtained from a man aged 18-30 years in good health and CMV-seropositive. Input material: PBMCs. For the CDR3, the sequence is CASTSGGSGNQPQHF. In nucleotide form, the sequence is TGTGCCAGCACTTCAGGGGGCTCAGGCAATCAGCCCCAGCATTTT.